The next 7 T cell receptor beta chains were all read from a single sample in a study of technical replicates of blood from a handful of donors. Only in-frame clones appear in the TCRdb table, and some are missing; sequencing was by immunoSEQ multiplex PCR. Here the sample spans fewer than 85,000 clones, 94% being singletons. Sequenced input: T cells isolated from PBMCs. All receptors derive from a human donor in good health.

This clone appeared once. CDR3 residues: CASSYSGSINEQFF. The CDR3 DNA reads TGTGCCAGCAGCTATAGCGGGAGTATCAATGAGCAGTTCTTC. The chain links TRBV7-9 to TRBJ2-1; 9 bases agree with TRBD2. There are 14 residues in the CDR3. Trimming took 4 bases from V and 6 from J; bases not matched to a gene: 4. Per germline, CDR1 SEHNR and CDR2 FQNEAQ (reference sequence).

This CDR3 reads CASSWDRVQPNTGELFF. The CDR3 region has the DNA TGTGCCAGCAGTTGGGACAGAGTCCAACCCAACACCGGGGAGCTGTTTTTT. The chain carries TRBV2 and TRBJ2-2; TRBD1 matches 7 bases. Trimming took 5 bases from V and 2 from J; bases not matched to a gene: 11. From germline, CDR1 is SNHLY and CDR2 FYNNEI. The CDR3 covers 17 residues. The full variable domain, completed using reference TRBV2 and TRBJ2-2, is EPEVTQTPSHQVTQMGQEVILRCVPISNHLYFYWYRQILGQKVEFLVSFYNNEISEKSEIFDDQFSVERPDGSNFTLKIRSTKLEDSAMYFCASSWDRVQPNTGELFFGEGSRLTVL.

The rearrangement links TRBV7-9 to TRBJ1-3; no firm D call. Germline V lookup: CDR1 SEHNR, CDR2 FQNEAQ (reference sequence). Trimming took off 4 bases at V and 0 bases at J, with 10 bases between the two ends. The length of the CDR3 is 15 residues. The CDR3 coding sequence is TGTGCCAGCAGCTCTAGTAGGCGCTCTGGAAACACCATATATTTT. Amino acids: CASSSSRRSGNTIYF. Full variable domain (remainder filled in from reference TRBV7-9 and TRBJ1-3): DTGVSQNPRHKITKRGQNVTFRCDPISEHNRLYWYRQTLGQGPEFLTYFQNEAQLEKSRLLSDRFSAERPKGSFSTLEIQRTEQGDSAMYLCASSSSRRSGNTIYFGEGSWLTVV.

The CDR3 nucleotides are TGCGCCAGCAGCCAAGACAGACTACTAGCGCACACAGATACGCAGTATTTT. It codes for CASSQDRLLAHTDTQYF. The chain is built from TRBV5-1 and TRBJ2-3; 7 bases match TRBD2. The CDR3 length is 17 residues. Germline lookup yields CDR1 SGHRS and CDR2 YFSETQ. The V and J ends lost 4 bases and 2 bases, in that order; junction bases with no gene match: 13.

The chain recombines TRBV5-1 with TRBJ1-3; D gene ambiguous. V shed 1 base and J shed 4 bases, with 6 bases lying between them. Germline V gene data show CDR1 as SGHRS and CDR2 as YFSETQ. CDR3 length equals 13 residues. CDR3 sequence (DNA): TGCGCCAGCAGCTTGTTACAGGGAAACACCATATATTTT. This codes for CASSLLQGNTIYF.

V is TRBV28 and J is TRBJ2-7, with TRBD2 matching 8 bases. Germline assignment: CDR1 MDHEN and CDR2 SYDVKM. The V gene end was trimmed by 4 bases and the J gene end by 5 bases; junction bases not matched to a gene: 7. The CDR3 contains 14 residues. The CDR3 region has the DNA TGTGCCAGCAGTTCCTGGACTAGCTCAGACGAGCAGTACTTC. Translated, it gives CASSSWTSSDEQYF.

This clone was observed a single time. The CDR3 nucleotides are TGCAGCGTCCTCGCGAAGAACACTGAAGCTTTCTTT. Translated: CSVLAKNTEAFF. The V call is TRBV29-1, the J call TRBJ1-1; D unclear. V dropped 6 bases and J dropped 1 base, with 9 bases sitting between them. This CDR3 has 12 residues. Germline V gene data show CDR1 as SQVTM and CDR2 as ANQGSEA.